This T cell receptor (beta chain) is drawn from a study of post-analysis software for immune sequencing data. This clonotype was counted between two and nine times. What it binds is not known. TCR beta libraries were prepared from cDNA with unique molecular identifiers. TCRdb itself ran the PCR reads through MiXCR, one entry per CDR3 protein. The sample lists 380,000 or so distinct CDR3 sequences; roughly 36% were seen once. This CDR3 has 18 amino acids. Germline loops: CDR1 LGHNA, CDR2 YSLEER. J was trimmed by 1 base and V by 0 bases; bases with no gene match: 10. General study findings and limits: Higher frequency in patients than in controls was seen for roughly five TRBV segments, with TRBV5-6, TRBV5-1 and TRBV20-1 among them.

The sample taken for sequencing was blood. This clonotype was sampled from a girl aged 10-17 years with multiple sclerosis. The rearrangement uses TRBV4-3 and TRBJ2-3; 7 nucleotides line up with TRBD2. CDR3 in amino acids: CASSQDRYGGWGTDTQYF. The CDR3 DNA reads as TGCGCCAGCAGCCAAGACCGGTACGGGGGGTGGGGCACAGATACGCAGTATTTT.